These T cell receptor beta chains were read from a single sample in a study of blood T cell repertoires in COVID-19. Profiling relied on immunoSEQ multiplex PCR, and the TCRdb table lists in-frame clones only, not all of them. The table shows fewer than 250,000 clones, with more than 85% occurring only once. Sequencing used peripheral blood. Receptors were obtained from a man in his 60s with acute or convalescent COVID-19. Each CDR3 is given with its conserved first and last residue. The D gene is left open where the match is weak. A clone size is listed for some rows: how often the clone was seen (once, few, many), or a class if it is expanded.

j_call v_call clone_size d_call cdr3_nt cdr3_aa
TRBJ1-4 TRBV6-5 NA TRBD1 TGTGCCAGCAGTCTCCCGGGACAGGGGGGAAAACTGTTTTTT CASSLPGQGGKLFF
TRBJ1-2 TRBV10-3 NA TRBD1 TGTGCCATCAGAGGCCCCGGACAGGGTTATGGCTACACCTTC CAIRGPGQGYGYTF
TRBJ2-3 TRBV7-2 NA TRBD2 TGTGCCAGCAGCCACGAGACTAGCGGGCGTTCCACAGATACGCAGTATTTT CASSHETSGRSTDTQYF
TRBJ2-5 TRBV4-2 NA NA TGTGCCAGCAGCCCCACCGGCGGAGCCCAAGAGACCCAGTACTTC CASSPTGGAQETQYF
TRBJ2-7 TRBV12-5 few NA TGTGCTAGTGGTTTGTACAGGGACCCCTACGAGCAGTACTTC CASGLYRDPYEQYF
TRBJ2-5 TRBV24-1 NA NA TGTGCCACCAGTGATTCCCGGGTCCCCGAAGAGACCCAGTACTTC CATSDSRVPEETQYF
TRBJ1-6 TRBV4-1 NA TRBD1 TGCGCCAGCAGCGGAGGGACAGGGGGCGCGCGAAATTCACCCCTCCACTTT CASSGGTGGARNSPLHF
TRBJ1-2 TRBV11-2 NA NA TGTGCCAGCAGCCCAGCGGACGGGATCTATGGCTACACCTTC CASSPADGIYGYTF
TRBJ1-5 TRBV7-8 NA NA TGTGCCAGCAGCCATAGGGAGGGACTTAGCAATCAGCCCCAGCATTTT CASSHREGLSNQPQHF
TRBJ2-1 TRBV19 NA TRBD2 TGTGCCAGTAGTATGCGGGGGTATTACAATGAGCAGTTCTTC CASSMRGYYNEQFF
TRBJ2-1 TRBV5-1 NA NA TGCGCCAGCAGCGTTACAGGGACCCGCTGGAATGAGCAGTTCTTC CASSVTGTRWNEQFF
TRBJ2-5 TRBV11-2 NA TRBD2 TGTGCCAGCAGAAACATAGCGGGGGGAGAGACCCAGTACTTC CASRNIAGGETQYF
TRBJ2-5 TRBV5-4 NA TRBD1 TGTGCCAGCAGCTTACGGACAGGGCGAGAGACCCAGTACTTC CASSLRTGRETQYF
TRBJ1-6 TRBV6-5 NA NA TGTGCCAGCAGAGCACGGGGGGTTTCACCCCTCCACTTT CASRARGVSPLHF
TRBJ2-4 TRBV7-2 NA NA TGTGCCAGCAGCTCGGCGGACATTCAGTACTTC CASSSADIQYF
TRBJ1-6 TRBV7-9 NA NA TGTGCCAGCAGCTTAGAAACAGGAAATTCACCCCTCCACTTT CASSLETGNSPLHF
TRBJ1-4 TRBV2 NA TRBD1 TGTGCCAGCACACACGGGACAGGGACGGAAAAACTGTTTTTT CASTHGTGTEKLFF
TRBJ2-2 TRBV7-2 few TRBD1 TGTGCCAGCAGGGGGACAGGGGGCATCCGGGAGCTGTTTTTT CASRGTGGIRELFF
TRBJ2-7 TRBV5-6 few NA TGTGCCAGCAGCTGGGGGCGAGCCTACGAGCAGTACTTC CASSWGRAYEQYF
TRBJ1-3 TRBV27 NA TRBD1 TGTGCCAGCAGCAGAGGGGGCGGGGGAAACACCATATATTTT CASSRGGGGNTIYF
TRBJ1-2 TRBV27 once NA TGTGCCAGCAGTTTAGGGTCAGGGCCCTATGGCTACACCTTC CASSLGSGPYGYTF
TRBJ1-4 TRBV5-5 NA NA TGTGCCAGCAGCTTGTCGGTTGAAAAACTGTTTTTT CASSLSVEKLFF
TRBJ2-7 TRBV11-2 NA NA TGTGCCAGCAGCTTAGGACTCTCGGGATCCGCTCCTCTCTACGAGCAGTACTTC CASSLGLSGSAPLYEQYF
TRBJ2-1 TRBV18 few TRBD1 TGTGCCAGCTCGACGGGACAGGGGCAAGGCAATGAGCAGTTCTTC CASSTGQGQGNEQFF
TRBJ2-4 TRBV28 NA NA TGTGCCAGCAGCCTGGGGGACGGGAGCATTCAGTACTTC CASSLGDGSIQYF
TRBJ2-7 TRBV2 NA TRBD1 TGTGCCAGCAGTAAGGTTAGGGGACAGCTAAACTACGAGCAGTACTTC CASSKVRGQLNYEQYF
TRBJ2-7 TRBV5-6 NA TRBD1 TGTGCCAGCAGTCTGGACAGGGCTCACGAGCAGTACTTC CASSLDRAHEQYF
TRBJ1-5 TRBV4-2 NA NA TGTGCCAGCAGCCAAGGCGGGGGTTTTAATCAGCCCCAGCATTTT CASSQGGGFNQPQHF
TRBJ2-5 TRBV5-1 NA TRBD2 TGCGCCAGCAGCTCCGTAGCGGGGGGGCCTTGGGAAGAGACCCAGTACTTC CASSSVAGGPWEETQYF
TRBJ2-1 TRBV2 NA NA TGTGCCAGCCGAGCTTGGGGGCCCCGGGCGTTCTTC CASRAWGPRAFF
TRBJ1-2 TRBV2 once NA TGTGCCAGCATCAAGGGGCCGTTCGGCTACACCTTC CASIKGPFGYTF
TRBJ1-2 TRBV6-5 NA TRBD1 TGTGCCAGCAAGCAAGACAGGGTTCACTATGGCTACACCTTC CASKQDRVHYGYTF
TRBJ2-7 TRBV5-1 NA NA TGCGCCAGCAGCTTGGCAGGGGGGCGCTACGAGCAGTACTTC CASSLAGGRYEQYF
TRBJ2-2 TRBV19 NA NA TGTGCCAGTAGTATGGACCGCGGGGGCCCCCGAACCGGGGAGCTGTTTTTT CASSMDRGGPRTGELFF
TRBJ2-4 TRBV7-9 NA NA TGTGCCAGCAGCGCGACAGTTCAAAACATTCAGTACTTC CASSATVQNIQYF
TRBJ2-3 TRBV19 NA NA TGTGCCAGTAGGGGTTGGATAGCCCAGACCACAGATACGCAGTATTTT CASRGWIAQTTDTQYF
TRBJ2-7 TRBV5-6 once NA TGTGCCAGCAAACTGGGACACATAAGCTCCTACGAGCAGTACTTC CASKLGHISSYEQYF
TRBJ2-7 TRBV24-1 NA TRBD2 TGTGCCACCAGTGATCCCCGGGACGGGGGGACCGAGCAGTACTTC CATSDPRDGGTEQYF
TRBJ1-2 TRBV9 NA NA TGTGCCAGCAGCGTTGGAATGACGTCCGCCGGGGGTGGCTACACCTTC CASSVGMTSAGGGYTF
TRBJ2-1 TRBV18 NA NA TGTGCCAGCTCACCACCGGGACATTACGGCAATGAGCAGTTCTTC CASSPPGHYGNEQFF
TRBJ1-1 TRBV6-1 NA TRBD1 TGTGCCAGCAGTGAAAGGACAGGGATGGGCGGAGCTTTCTTT CASSERTGMGGAFF
TRBJ2-1 TRBV7-9 NA TRBD1 TGTGCCAGCAGCCAAATTCAGGGGGCTTTCTGTTTCTTC CASSQIQGAFCFF
TRBJ2-7 TRBV7-3 NA TRBD1 TGTGCCAGCAGCCCGACAGGGGGGTCCTACGAGCAGTACTTC CASSPTGGSYEQYF
TRBJ2-1 TRBV5-1 NA TRBD2 TGCGCCAGCAGCTCAAGCGGGGGCCCCAACAATGAGCAGTTCTTC CASSSSGGPNNEQFF
TRBJ2-7 TRBV27 once NA TGTGCCAGCAGGGTACTTGGAGGGGGCAGGGTTTACGAGCAGTACTTC CASRVLGGGRVYEQYF
TRBJ2-7 TRBV4-1 NA NA TGCGCCAGCAGCCCAAGGGGGGGATACGAGCAGTACTTC CASSPRGGYEQYF
TRBJ1-2 TRBV24-1 once TRBD1 TGTGCCACCAGTGATCGGACAGGAGGTAACTATGGCTACACCTTC CATSDRTGGNYGYTF
TRBJ1-2 TRBV10-2 NA NA TGCGCCAGCAGTCGAAGCGGGAAAGGAGATGGCTACACCTTC CASSRSGKGDGYTF
TRBJ1-2 TRBV29-1 NA NA TGCAGCGTTGAAGAGTTTAGGACAGACTATGGCTACACCTTC CSVEEFRTDYGYTF
TRBJ2-1 TRBV19 NA TRBD2 TGTGCCAGTAGTATTACTAGCGGGGTTACCTACAATGAGCAGTTCTTC CASSITSGVTYNEQFF
TRBJ1-2 TRBV4-3 NA TRBD1 TGCGCCAGCAGCCGGGCGGGGACAGGGAGGGTAGAGGGCTACACCTTC CASSRAGTGRVEGYTF
TRBJ2-2 TRBV21-1 NA NA TGTGCCAGCAGCAAAGGTCGGGGCACCGGGGAGCTGTTTTTT CASSKGRGTGELFF
TRBJ2-2 TRBV11-2 NA NA TGTGCCAGCAGCCCCCTGAACACCGGGGAGCTGTTTTTT CASSPLNTGELFF